These 2 T cell receptor beta chains came from one sample sequenced in a study of blood T cell repertoires in COVID-19. Using immunoSEQ multiplex PCR, the repertoire was profiled, and TCRdb retains in-frame clones only, with some absent. Among approximately 380,000 clones listed, approximately 90% were seen once. Sequencing was done on a sample of PBMCs or T cells enriched from blood (not recorded which). These receptors were obtained from a woman aged 40 to 50 who had been exposed to COVID-19.

The table lists this clone with a count of one. J is TRBJ2-3 and V is TRBV2; TRBD2 is a possible D gene (5 bases). V lost 7 bases and J 0 bases, leaving 17 bases between the germline ends. The CDR3 runs to 16 residues. The V gene's germline CDR1 is SNHLY and CDR2 FYNNEI. Written as DNA, the CDR3 is TGTGCCAGCAAAAAGGCCAGGACTTCTAGCACAGATACGCAGTATTTT. Protein: CASKKARTSSTDTQYF.

The chain couples TRBV27 to TRBJ1-5, with TRBD1 matching over 10 bases. The germline V gene has CDR1 MNHEY and CDR2 SMNVEV (reference sequence). This CDR3 is built from 16 residues. After removal of 7 bases from V and 5 bases from J, the junction contained 11 bases not matched to a gene. The CDR3 DNA reads TGTGCCAGCACGAGTTTCGGGACAGGGGTTCATCAGCCCCAGCATTTT. Protein product: CASTSFGTGVHQPQHF.